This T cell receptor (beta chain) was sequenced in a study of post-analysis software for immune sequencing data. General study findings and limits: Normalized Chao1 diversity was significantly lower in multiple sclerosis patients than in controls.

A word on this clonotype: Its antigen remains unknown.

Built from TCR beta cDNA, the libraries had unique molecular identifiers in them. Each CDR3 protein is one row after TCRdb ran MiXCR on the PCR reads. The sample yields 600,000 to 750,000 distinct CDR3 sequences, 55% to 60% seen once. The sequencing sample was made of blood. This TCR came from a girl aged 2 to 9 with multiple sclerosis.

In DNA, the CDR3 is TGCGCCAGCAGCTTGGCCCTGGGGGGTTCCTACGAGCAGTACTTC. It is translated as CASSLALGGSYEQYF. V gene TRBV5-1 combines with J gene TRBJ2-7; D possibly corresponds to TRBD2 (6 bases). V was clipped by 0 bases and J by 1 base, with 11 bases between them. The CDR3 runs 15 residues. The germline gives CDR1 SGHRS, CDR2 YFSETQ.